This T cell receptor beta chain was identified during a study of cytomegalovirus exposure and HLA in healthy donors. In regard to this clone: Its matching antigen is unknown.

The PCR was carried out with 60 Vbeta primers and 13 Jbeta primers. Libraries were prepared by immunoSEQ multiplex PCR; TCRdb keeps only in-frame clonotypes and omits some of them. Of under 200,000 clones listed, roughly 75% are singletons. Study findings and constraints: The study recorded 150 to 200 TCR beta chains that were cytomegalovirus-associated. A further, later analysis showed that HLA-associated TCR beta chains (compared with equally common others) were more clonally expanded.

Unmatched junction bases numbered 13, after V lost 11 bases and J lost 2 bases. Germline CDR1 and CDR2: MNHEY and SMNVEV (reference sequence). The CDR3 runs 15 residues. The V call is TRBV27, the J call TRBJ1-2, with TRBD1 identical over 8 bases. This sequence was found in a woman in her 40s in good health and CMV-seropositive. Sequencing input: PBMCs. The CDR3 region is CASAKSTGGNYGYTF. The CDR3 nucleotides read TGTGCCTCAGCCAAGTCTACAGGGGGGAACTATGGCTACACCTTC.